The 10 T cell receptor beta chains listed next were all sequenced from one sample in a study of shared clonotypes between healthy human individuals. Assay used: immunoSEQ multiplex PCR; TCRdb lists only in-frame clones, some missing. This sample has around 350,000 clones, with about 73% found just once. The sample comprised memory CD4+ T cells sorted from blood. The subset here: CD45RA-negative fraction. These TCRs come from a man in his thirties or forties in good health.

The chain recombines TRBV9 with TRBJ2-1; TRBD2 matches at 12 bases. The CDR3 is 15 residues long. With 2 bases clipped from V and 6 bases from J, the junction kept 3 bases outside the gene matches. Germline CDR1 SGDLS, CDR2 YYNGEE. In DNA, the CDR3 is TGTGCCAGCAGCGTGACTAGCGGGAGCGTCAATGAGCAGTTCTTC. It translates to CASSVTSGSVNEQFF.

About this clone itself: This specimen includes other DNA sequences encoding the same CDR3. The chain uses TRBV7-6 and TRBJ2-3; D gene ambiguous. Germline V gives CDR1 SGHVS, CDR2 FNYEAQ. This CDR3 spans 16 amino acids. Trimming took 0 bases from V and 0 from J, leaving 10 bases between them. The CDR3: CASSLAPVTSTDTQYF. CDR3 coding DNA: TGTGCCAGCAGCTTAGCGCCCGTGACGAGCACAGATACGCAGTATTTT.

The CDR3 spells CASSLDAQDYNEQFF. DNA for the CDR3: TGTGCCAGCAGCTTAGATGCACAGGATTACAATGAGCAGTTCTTC. The chain joins TRBV11-1 to TRBJ2-1; tentative D call: TRBD1 (5 bases). Germline CDR1 and CDR2: SGHAT and FQDESV (reference sequence). CDR3 size: 15 residues. V lost 1 base, J lost 4 bases, and 11 bases lay in between.

The chain joins TRBV10-2 to TRBJ2-1, with a weak D call TRBD2 (6 bases). Trimming removed 6 bases from V and 4 bases from J, with 13 bases in between. Per the germline V gene, CDR1 is WSHSY and CDR2 is SAAADI. The CDR3 runs 14 residues. The CDR3 is CASSREILYNEQFF. The CDR3, as DNA: TGCGCCAGCAGCCGGGAGATTTTGTACAATGAGCAGTTCTTC.

The DNA of the CDR3 is TGCGCCAGCAGCACCTACCCTAGCGGGCAGATCACAGATACGCAGTATTTT. Its protein product is CASSTYPSGQITDTQYF. This chain joins TRBV5-1 and TRBJ2-3; 8 bases are a match to TRBD2. The CDR3 has 17 residues. The V segment lost 4 bases and the J segment 2 bases; nucleotides outside the gene matches: 12. Germline values: CDR1 SGHRS, CDR2 YFSETQ.

This chain connects TRBV29-1 to TRBJ1-5; D perhaps matches TRBD1 (5 bases). The CDR3 sequence is 12 residues long. Looked up from germline, CDR1 is SQVTM and CDR2 is ANQGSEA. Trimming stripped 7 bases from V and 1 base from J, with 8 bases between. The CDR3 region has the DNA TGCAGCGCCGGGGGGAGCAATCAGCCCCAGCATTTT. It is translated as CSAGGSNQPQHF. Complete variable domain (other parts from reference TRBV29-1 and TRBJ1-5): SAVISQKPSRDICQRGTSLTIQCQVDSQVTMMFWYRQQPGQSLTLIATANQGSEATYESGFVIDKFPISRPNLTFSTLTVSNMSPEDSSIYLCSAGGSNQPQHFGDGTRLSIL.

The V call is TRBV7-8, the J call TRBJ2-5, with 12 bases identical to TRBD2. The germline V gene has CDR1 SGHVS and CDR2 FQNEAQ. The CDR3 loop spans 16 amino acids. Germline trimming cut 5 bases from V and 1 base from J; bases unmatched to any gene: 5. In DNA, the CDR3 is TGTGCCAGCAGCCCGGGGACTAGCGGGTTCCAAGAGACCCAGTACTTC. Protein sequence: CASSPGTSGFQETQYF.

This clone came up once. A far larger clone is one base from this, pointing to a likely read error. This chain connects TRBV25-1 to TRBJ1-1; TRBD1 is a possible D gene (5 bases). The CDR3 sequence is 11 residues long. Looked up from germline, CDR1 is MGHDK and CDR2 is SYGVNS. Trimming pared 5 bases from V and 10 bases from J, leaving 11 bases between. The CDR3 here is CASSTQGPAFF. The CDR3 region has the DNA TGTGCCAGCAGTACTCAGGGACCAGCTTTCTTT.

This rearrangement joins TRBV6-1 to TRBJ1-4, with 9 bases identical to TRBD1. The germline gives CDR1 MNHNS, CDR2 SASEGT. J was trimmed by 8 bases and V by 3 bases; bases with no gene match: 7. The length of the CDR3 is 15 residues. CDR3 residues: CASSDWGQGGEKLFF. CDR3 DNA: TGTGCCAGCAGTGATTGGGGACAGGGCGGCGAAAAACTGTTTTTT.

The chain recombines TRBV6-1 with TRBJ1-1; no clear D. V lost 7 bases and J 1 base, leaving 1 base between the germline ends. The CDR3 runs 10 residues. The germline gives CDR1 MNHNS, CDR2 SASEGT. This CDR3 reads CASTNTEAFF. Here the CDR3 DNA reads TGTGCCAGCACGAACACTGAAGCTTTCTTT.